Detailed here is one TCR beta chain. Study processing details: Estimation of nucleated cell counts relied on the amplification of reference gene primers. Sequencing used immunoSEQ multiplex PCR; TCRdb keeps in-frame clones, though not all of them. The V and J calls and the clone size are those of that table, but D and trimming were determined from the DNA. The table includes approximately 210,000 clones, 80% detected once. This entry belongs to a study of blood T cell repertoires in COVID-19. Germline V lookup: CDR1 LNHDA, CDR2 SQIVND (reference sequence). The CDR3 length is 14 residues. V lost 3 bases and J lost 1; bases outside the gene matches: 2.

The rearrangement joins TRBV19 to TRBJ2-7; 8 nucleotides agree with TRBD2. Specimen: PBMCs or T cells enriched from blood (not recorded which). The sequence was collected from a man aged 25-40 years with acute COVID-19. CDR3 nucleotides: TGTGCCAGTAGTATTGCGGGGGGATCCTACGAGCAGTACTTC. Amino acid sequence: CASSIAGGSYEQYF.